This T cell receptor beta chain stems from a study of T cells in localized non-small cell lung cancer. The study, taken as a whole, reports: Elevated circulating T cell density in blood was associated with longer overall survival. Heterogeneity remains possible because sequencing was limited to only one tumor region.

On this clone: Its specificity is not known.

This table comes from immunoSEQ multiplex PCR, and its TCRdb copy is limited to in-frame clones, with some not included. The table records tens of thousands of clones, about 80% of them present only once. CDR1 and CDR2 from the germline V gene are SGHDT and YYEEEE. The CDR3 has 16 amino acids. V dropped 4 bases and J dropped 5 bases, with 16 bases sitting between them. The clonotype was recovered from a female donor aged 60 or older with stage II squamous cell lung carcinoma. The sequences come from peripheral blood, collected before any cancer treatment. V and J are TRBV5-6 and TRBJ1-6, with D tentatively TRBD1 (6 bases). CDR3 DNA: TGTGCCAGCAGCCAAGGGGGGGTTCTGAATAATTCACCCCTCCACTTT. Translating gives CASSQGGVLNNSPLHF.